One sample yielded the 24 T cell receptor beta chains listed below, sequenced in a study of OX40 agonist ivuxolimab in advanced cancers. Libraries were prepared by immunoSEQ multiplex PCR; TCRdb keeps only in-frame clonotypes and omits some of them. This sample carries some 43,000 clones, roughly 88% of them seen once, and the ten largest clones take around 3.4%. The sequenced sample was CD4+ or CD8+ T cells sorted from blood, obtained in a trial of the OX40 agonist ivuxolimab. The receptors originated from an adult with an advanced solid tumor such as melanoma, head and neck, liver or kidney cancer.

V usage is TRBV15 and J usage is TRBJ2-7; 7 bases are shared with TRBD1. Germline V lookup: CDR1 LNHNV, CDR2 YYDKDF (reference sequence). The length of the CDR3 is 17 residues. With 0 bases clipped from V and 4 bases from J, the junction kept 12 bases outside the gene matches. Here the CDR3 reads CATSREAPRGGLYEQYF. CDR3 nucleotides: TGTGCCACCAGCAGAGAGGCCCCGAGAGGGGGCCTGTACGAGCAGTACTTC.

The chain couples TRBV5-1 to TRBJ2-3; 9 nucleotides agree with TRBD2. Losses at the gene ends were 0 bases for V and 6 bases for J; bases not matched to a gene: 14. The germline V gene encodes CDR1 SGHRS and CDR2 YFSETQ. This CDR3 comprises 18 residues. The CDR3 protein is CASSLAPSGSGSYDTQYF. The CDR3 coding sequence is TGCGCCAGCAGCTTGGCCCCCAGTGGTAGCGGGAGCTACGATACGCAGTATTTT. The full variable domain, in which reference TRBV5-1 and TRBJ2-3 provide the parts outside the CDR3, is KAGVTQTPRYLIKTRGQQVTLSCSPISGHRSVSWYQQTPGQGLQFLFEYFSETQRNKGNFPGRFSGRQFSNSRSEMNVSTLELGDSALYLCASSLAPSGSGSYDTQYFGPGTRLTVL.

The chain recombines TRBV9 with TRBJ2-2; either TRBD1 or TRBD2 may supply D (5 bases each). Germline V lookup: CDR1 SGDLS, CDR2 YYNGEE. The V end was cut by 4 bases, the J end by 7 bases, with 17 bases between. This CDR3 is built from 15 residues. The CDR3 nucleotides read TGTGCCAGCAGCCGGGACGTAGGCTACGTCGGGGAGCTGTTTTTT. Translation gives CASSRDVGYVGELFF. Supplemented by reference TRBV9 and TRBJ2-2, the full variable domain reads DSGVTQTPKHLITATGQRVTLRCSPRSGDLSVYWYQQSLDQGLQFLIQYYNGEERAKGNILERFSAQQFPDLHSELNLSSLELGDSALYFCASSRDVGYVGELFFGEGSRLTVL.

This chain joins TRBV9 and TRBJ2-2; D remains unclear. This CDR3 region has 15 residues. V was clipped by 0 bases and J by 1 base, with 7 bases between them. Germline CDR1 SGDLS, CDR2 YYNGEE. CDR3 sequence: CASSVDGWNTGELFF. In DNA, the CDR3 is TGTGCCAGCAGCGTAGACGGGTGGAACACCGGGGAGCTGTTTTTT.

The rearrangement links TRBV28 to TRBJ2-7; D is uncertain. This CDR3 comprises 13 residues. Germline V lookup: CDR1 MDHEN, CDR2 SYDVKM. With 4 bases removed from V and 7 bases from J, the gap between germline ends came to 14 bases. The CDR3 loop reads CASSSRRRPEQYF. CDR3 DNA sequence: TGTGCCAGCAGTTCCAGGCGGCGACCGGAGCAGTACTTC.

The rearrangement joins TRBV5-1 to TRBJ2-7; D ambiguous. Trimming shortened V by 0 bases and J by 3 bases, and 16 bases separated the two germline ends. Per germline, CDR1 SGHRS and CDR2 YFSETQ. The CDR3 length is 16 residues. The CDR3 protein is CASSLGTSDVGYEQYF. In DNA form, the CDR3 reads TGCGCCAGCAGCTTGGGCACATCGGACGTCGGCTACGAGCAGTACTTC.

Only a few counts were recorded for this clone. This CDR3 is CASSIEGAAPLHF. The CDR3 DNA reads as TGTGCCAGTAGTATAGAGGGGGCGGCACCCCTCCACTTT. The chain carries TRBV19 and TRBJ1-6, with D possibly being TRBD1 (6 bases). V lost 0 bases and J 11 bases, leaving 8 bases between the germline ends. The CDR3 is made up of 13 amino acids. Looked up from germline, CDR1 is LNHDA and CDR2 is SQIVND (reference sequence). The variable domain in full, completed from reference TRBV19 and TRBJ1-6, reads DGGITQSPKYLFRKEGQNVTLSCEQNLNHDAMYWYRQDPGQGLRLIYYSQIVNDFQKGDIAEGYSVSREKKESFPLTVTSAQKNPTAFYLCASSIEGAAPLHFGNGTRLTVT.

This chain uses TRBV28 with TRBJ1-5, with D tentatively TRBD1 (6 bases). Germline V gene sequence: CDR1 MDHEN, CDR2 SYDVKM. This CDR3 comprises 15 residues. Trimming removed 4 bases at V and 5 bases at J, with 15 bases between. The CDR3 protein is CASSSDSSNYQPQHF. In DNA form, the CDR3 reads TGTGCCAGCAGTTCGGACAGCTCCAATTATCAGCCCCAGCATTTT.

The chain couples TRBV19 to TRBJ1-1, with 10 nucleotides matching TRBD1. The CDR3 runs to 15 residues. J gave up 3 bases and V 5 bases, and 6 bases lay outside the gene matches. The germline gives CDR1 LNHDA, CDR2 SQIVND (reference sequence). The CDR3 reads CASSSRDRGYTEAFF. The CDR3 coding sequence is TGTGCCAGTAGTTCCCGGGACAGGGGCTACACTGAAGCTTTCTTT.

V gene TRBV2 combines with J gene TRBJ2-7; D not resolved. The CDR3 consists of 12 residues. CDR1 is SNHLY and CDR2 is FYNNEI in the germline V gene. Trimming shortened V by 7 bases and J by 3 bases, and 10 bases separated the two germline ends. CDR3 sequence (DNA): TGTGCCAGCACCCACAGTTACTACGAGCAGTACTTC. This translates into CASTHSYYEQYF. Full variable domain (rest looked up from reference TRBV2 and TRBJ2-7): EPEVTQTPSHQVTQMGQEVILRCVPISNHLYFYWYRQILGQKVEFLVSFYNNEISEKSEIFDDQFSVERPDGSNFTLKIRSTKLEDSAMYFCASTHSYYEQYFGPGTRLTVT.

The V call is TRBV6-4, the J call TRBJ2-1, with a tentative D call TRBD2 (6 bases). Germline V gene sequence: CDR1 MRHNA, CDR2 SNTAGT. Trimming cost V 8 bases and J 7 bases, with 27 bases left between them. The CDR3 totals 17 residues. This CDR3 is CASSTQAGTGLFNEQFF. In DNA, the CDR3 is TGTGCCAGCTCAACCCAGGCCGGGACTGGCCTCTTTAATGAGCAGTTCTTC.

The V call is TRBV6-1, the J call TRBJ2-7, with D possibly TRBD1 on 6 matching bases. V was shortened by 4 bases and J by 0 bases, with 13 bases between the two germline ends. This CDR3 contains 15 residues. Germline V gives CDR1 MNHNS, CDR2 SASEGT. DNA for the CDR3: TGTGCCAGCAGTGCCCGACAGGTTCTCTCCTACGAGCAGTACTTC. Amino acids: CASSARQVLSYEQYF.

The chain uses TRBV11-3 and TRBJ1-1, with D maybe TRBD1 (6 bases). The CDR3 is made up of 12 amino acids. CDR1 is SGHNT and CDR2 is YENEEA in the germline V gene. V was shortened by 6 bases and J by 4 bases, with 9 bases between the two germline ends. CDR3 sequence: CASSQGPTEAFF. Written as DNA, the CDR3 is TGTGCCAGCAGTCAGGGGCCCACTGAAGCTTTCTTT.

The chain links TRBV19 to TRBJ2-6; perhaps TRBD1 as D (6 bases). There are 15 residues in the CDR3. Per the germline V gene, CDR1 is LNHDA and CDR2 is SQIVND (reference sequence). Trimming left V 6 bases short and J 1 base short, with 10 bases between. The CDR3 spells CASRQGSSGANVLTF. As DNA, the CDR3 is TGTGCCAGTAGACAGGGCTCTTCTGGGGCCAACGTCCTGACTTTC.

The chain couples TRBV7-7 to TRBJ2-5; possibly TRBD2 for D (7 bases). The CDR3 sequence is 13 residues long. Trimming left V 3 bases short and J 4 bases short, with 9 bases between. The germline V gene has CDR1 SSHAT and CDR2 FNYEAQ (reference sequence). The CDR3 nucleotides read TGTGCCAGCAGCTTTGGGGGGGCAGAGACCCAGTACTTC. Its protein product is CASSFGGAETQYF.

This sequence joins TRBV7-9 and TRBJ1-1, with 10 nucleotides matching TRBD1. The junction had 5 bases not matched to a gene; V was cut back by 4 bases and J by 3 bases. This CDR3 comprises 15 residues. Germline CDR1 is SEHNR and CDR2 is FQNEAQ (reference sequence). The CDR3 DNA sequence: TGTGCCAGCAGCTCAGACAGGGGGCGAGACACTGAAGCTTTCTTT. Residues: CASSSDRGRDTEAFF.

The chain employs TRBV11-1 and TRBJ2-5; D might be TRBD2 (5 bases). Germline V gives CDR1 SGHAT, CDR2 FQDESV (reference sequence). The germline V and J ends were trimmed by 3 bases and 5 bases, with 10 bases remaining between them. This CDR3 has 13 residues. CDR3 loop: CASSFGLLETQYF. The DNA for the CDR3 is TGTGCCAGCAGCTTCGGACTCCTGGAGACCCAGTACTTC. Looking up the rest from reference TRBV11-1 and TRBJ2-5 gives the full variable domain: EAEVAQSPRYKITEKSQAVAFWCDPISGHATLYWYRQILGQGPELLVQFQDESVVDDSQLPKDRFSAERLKGVDSTLKIQPAELGDSAMYLCASSFGLLETQYFGPGTRLLVL.

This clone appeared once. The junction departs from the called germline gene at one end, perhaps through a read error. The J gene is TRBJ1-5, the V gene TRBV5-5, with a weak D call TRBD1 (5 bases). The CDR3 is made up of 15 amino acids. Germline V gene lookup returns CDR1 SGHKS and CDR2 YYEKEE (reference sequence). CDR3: CASTLEGTSNQPQHF. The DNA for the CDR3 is TGTGCCAGCACCTTGGAAGGGACGAGCAATCAGCCCCAGCATTTT.

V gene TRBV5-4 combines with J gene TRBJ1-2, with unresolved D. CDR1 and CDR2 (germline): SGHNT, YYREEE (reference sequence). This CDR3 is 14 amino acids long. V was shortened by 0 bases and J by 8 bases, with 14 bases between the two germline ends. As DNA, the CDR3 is TGTGCCAGCAGCTTGGCTGCGGTGAGAAAAGGCTACACCTTC. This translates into CASSLAAVRKGYTF.

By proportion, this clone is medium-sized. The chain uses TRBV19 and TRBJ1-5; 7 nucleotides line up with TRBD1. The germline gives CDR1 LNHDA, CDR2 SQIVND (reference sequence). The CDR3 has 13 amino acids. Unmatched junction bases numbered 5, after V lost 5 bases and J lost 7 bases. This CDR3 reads CASSRQGMQPQHF. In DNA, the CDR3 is TGTGCCAGTAGTCGACAGGGAATGCAGCCCCAGCATTTT.

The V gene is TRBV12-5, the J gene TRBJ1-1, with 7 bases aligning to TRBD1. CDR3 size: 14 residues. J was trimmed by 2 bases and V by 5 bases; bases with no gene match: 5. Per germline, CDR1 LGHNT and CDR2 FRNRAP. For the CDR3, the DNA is TGTGCTAGTGGTAAGGGGGCAGCAAACACTGAAGCTTTCTTT. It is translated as CASGKGAANTEAFF.

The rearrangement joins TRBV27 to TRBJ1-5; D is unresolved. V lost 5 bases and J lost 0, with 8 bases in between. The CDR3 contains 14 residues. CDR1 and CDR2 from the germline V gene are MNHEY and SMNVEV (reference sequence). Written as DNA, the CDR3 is TGTGCCAGCAGTCCCCCCTCTAGCAATCAGCCCCAGCATTTT. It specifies CASSPPSSNQPQHF.

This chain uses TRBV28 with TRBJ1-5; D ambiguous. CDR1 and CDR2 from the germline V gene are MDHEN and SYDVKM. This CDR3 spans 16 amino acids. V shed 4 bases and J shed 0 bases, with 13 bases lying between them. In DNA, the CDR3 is TGTGCCAGCAGTTCATCTGCTGGGGTTAGCAATCAGCCCCAGCATTTT. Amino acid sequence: CASSSSAGVSNQPQHF.

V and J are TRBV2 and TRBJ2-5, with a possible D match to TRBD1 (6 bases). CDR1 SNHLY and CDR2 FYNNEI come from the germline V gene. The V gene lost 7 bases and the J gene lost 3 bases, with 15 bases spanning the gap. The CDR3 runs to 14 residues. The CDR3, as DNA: TGTGCCAGCATACAGCAGGGGTTAAAAGAGACCCAGTACTTC. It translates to CASIQQGLKETQYF.